Reported below is one T cell receptor (beta chain). It has no known antigen specificity. Per-nucleotide qualities are absent, and no much larger clonotype sits a single base away. Libraries were prepared through the immunoSEQ multiplex PCR assay. RNA was extracted from all samples and reverse transcribed into cDNA as template for TCR sequencing. SuperScript III was used to make first-strand cDNA, primed with a 2:1 mix of oligo-dT and random hexamers. A synthetic immune receptor repertoire was used to assess amplification bias, and residual bias was removed computationally. The source study handled its data this way. After raw reads were preprocessed to remove errors, the CDR3 was defined following IMGT conventions as running from the conserved cysteine to phenylalanine. To get clonality, Shannon entropy was normalized by log2 of the number of productive unique TCRs and the result was subtracted from 1. Whether each scalp clone was CD4 or CD8 was inferred by checking scalp TCRbeta sequences against the CD4 and CD8 repertoires from sorted blood. Imported from immuneACCESS, the table was reduced by TCRdb to in-frame sequences with V and J called. These copies leave out some clones; in studies compared against another copy, an unresolved V gene accounts for under half, and the cause of the remainder is not known. Clone size and the V and J calls come from that table; the DNA yielded D and trimming. The sample table shows over 120,000 clones, and about 59% are seen once. Clones ranked in the top ten supply 15% to 20% of the sample.

The time point label for this specimen denotes: approximately 4 weeks on oral tofacitinib. Reading the label with the study, this specimen's treatment or condition is: oral pan-JAK inhibitor, 5-10 mg twice daily. Peripheral blood and lesional scalp punch biopsies were obtained from patients with alopecia areata. PBMCs were isolated by density centrifugation and stained for CD3, CD4 and CD8, and CD4+ and CD8+ T cells were sorted on a FACSAria. This record belongs to a study of CD8+ T cells in alopecia areata (dated by TCRdb to 2016 to 2019). Regarding the research as a whole: Treated patients were enrolled in an open-label pilot trial of oral tofacitinib, 5 to 10 mg twice daily, for moderate-to-severe alopecia areata. RNA came from the PAXgene miRNA kit for fixed scalp, the miRNeasy kit for PBMCs, and the RNeasy kit for mouse skin. In humans, TCRbeta sequencing was performed on scalp tissue and on sorted CD4+ and CD8+ peripheral blood T cells from healthy controls and from patients with patchy or totalis/universalis alopecia areata. In treated patients, disease severity was measured using the SALT score, which gives the percentage of scalp surface area affected. In both human patients and the C3H/HeJ mouse model, the study applied high-throughput TCRbeta sequencing to look at T cell clonal expansion in alopecia areata. Amplification of TCRbeta CDR3 regions was done by immunoSEQ multiplex PCR using 35 Vbeta forward primers and 13 Jbeta reverse primers. Tofacitinib-treated patients had biopsies at baseline and at 4 and 24 weeks of treatment, with a later scalp biopsy in several patients. Clonality in the scalp was compared among normal scalp (n=4), patchy alopecia areata scalp (n=8), and alopecia totalis/universalis scalp (n=8). Tofacitinib was given for 6 to 18 months, followed by 6 months of follow-up off drug to assess delayed response and recurrence. Here is what the overall study found, with its caveats: During tofacitinib treatment, many expanded lesional clones stuck around in both scalp and blood, and this persistence may partly explain why relapse happens after treatment is stopped. Shared TCR sequences between patients were less evident than in mice, which may be partly attributable to HLA diversity in the patient population. Higher clonality and more expanded CD8+ clones were observed in lesional scalp than in normal scalp, particularly in alopecia totalis/universalis, a finding suggestive of antigenic drive. Tofacitinib significantly decreased scalp clonality and the number of expanded CD8+ clones among the top 100 scalp clones. Unlike mouse skin, where gammadelta T cells dominate, normal human skin contains resident alphabeta T cells that get sequenced too, which complicates analysis of the scalp TCR repertoire. The treated cohort was small, with a single nonresponder, so links between baseline CD8+ expansion and response need larger studies.

Trimming removed 5 bases from V and 6 bases from J, leaving 13 bases between the germline ends. CDR1 PRHDT and CDR2 FYEKMQ are derived from the germline V gene (reference sequence). Taken from cysteine to phenylalanine, the CDR3 has 13 residues. Only the CDR3 DNA is retained, 39 bases long and in frame from the first base. The sequences come from CD8+ T cells sorted from blood, collected at week 4, from a patient treated with tofacitinib. The sequence was obtained from a human donor with alopecia areata. The rearranged chain carries TRBV13 and TRBJ1-2; the D gene is perhaps TRBD1, on 5 matching bases. The CDR3 sequence is CASSPMGEDGYTF. The nucleotide sequence reads as follows: TGTGCCAGCAGCCCGATGGGGGAGGATGGCTACACCTTC.